This is a list of T cell receptor beta chains from one sample in a study of T cell responses to AZD1222 COVID-19 vaccine. TCRdb's copy holds only in-frame clones and misses some; the assay was immunoSEQ multiplex PCR. The top ten hold approximately 0.6% of the sample, which has more than 150,000 clones, about 93% seen once. The sequences come from peripheral blood, collected on day 0 of AZD1222 vaccination. The receptors originated from an adult in good health. Each CDR3 is given with its conserved first and last residue. A D gene is named only where the DNA matches it firmly. Size is omitted from some rows. Given values are once, few, many or a class for expanded clones.

>TRBV7-9|TRBJ1-2|NA|TRBD1
TGTGCCAGCAGCAACGAACAGGGGATCGGCTATGGCTACACCTTC
CASSNEQGIGYGYTF
>TRBV5-1|TRBJ2-3|NA|TRBD1
TGCGCCAGCAGCTTGAGGTCCCCTGGACAGGGCACAGATACGCAGTATTTT
CASSLRSPGQGTDTQYF
>TRBV11-3|TRBJ2-7|few|NA
TGTGCCAGCAGCCCAGCACAGGGTTACGAGCAGTACTTC
CASSPAQGYEQYF
>TRBV5-4|TRBJ2-3|NA|TRBD2
TGTGCCAGCAGCTTGACTAGCGGGAGCTCAGATACGCAGTATTTT
CASSLTSGSSDTQYF
>TRBV6-5|TRBJ1-5|NA|NA
TGTGCCAGCAGTTACGCGTCGGGCGTCAATCAGCCCCAGCATTTT
CASSYASGVNQPQHF
>TRBV27|TRBJ2-2|NA|NA
TGTGCCAGCAGTTTACCCGGGGGCGGGGAGCTGTTTTTT
CASSLPGGGELFF
>TRBV13|TRBJ1-3|NA|NA
TGTGCCAGCAGGGTTGGAGGAAACACCATATATTTT
CASRVGGNTIYF
>TRBV5-4|TRBJ2-1|NA|NA
TGTGCCAGCAGCTTAGTGGGAGGCGAGCAGTTCTTC
CASSLVGGEQFF
>TRBV21-1|TRBJ2-7|NA|NA
TGTGCCAGCAGCCCCCAGTTGTACGAGCAGTACTTC
CASSPQLYEQYF
>TRBV5-5|TRBJ1-5|NA|NA
TGTGCCAGCAGCCCACAGGCTAGGGGCAATCAGCCCCAGCATTTT
CASSPQARGNQPQHF
>TRBV6-4|TRBJ1-5|few|NA
TGTGCCAGCAGTGAGGGAAGCAATCAGCCCCAGCATTTT
CASSEGSNQPQHF
>TRBV27|TRBJ1-2|NA|NA
TGTGCCAGCAGCCAGGGGCGGGGTCCAGCTAACTATGGCTACACCTTC
CASSQGRGPANYGYTF
>TRBV4-2|TRBJ2-5|NA|NA
TGTGCCAGCAGCCCTCGACAGAGGGGAGAGACCCAGTACTTC
CASSPRQRGETQYF
>TRBV10-3|TRBJ2-1|NA|TRBD2
TGTGCCATCAAGGAAGCGGGAGATGGGTCCTACAATGAGCAGTTCTTC
CAIKEAGDGSYNEQFF
>TRBV28|TRBJ1-2|NA|TRBD1
TGTGCCAGCAGTTTACGGGGGTCACAGGGGGCTAACTATGGCTACACCTTC
CASSLRGSQGANYGYTF
>TRBV11-2|TRBJ1-3|NA|TRBD1
TGTGCCAGCAGCTCCCGGGACAGGGGTTTTGGAAACACCATATATTTT
CASSSRDRGFGNTIYF
>TRBV5-5|TRBJ1-2|NA|NA
TGTGCCAGCAGCTTGCCAGACTCCAGCTACACCTTC
CASSLPDSSYTF
>TRBV7-9|TRBJ2-3|NA|NA
TGTGCCAGCAGCCCCCCTGGGGATACGCAGTATTTT
CASSPPGDTQYF
>TRBV18|TRBJ1-6|NA|NA
TGTGCCAGCTCACCTCAAAGCCCTGAGAATTCACCCCTCCACTTT
CASSPQSPENSPLHF
>TRBV18|TRBJ2-7|NA|TRBD1
TGTGCCAGCTCACCAACCCTGGACAGGGCGTACTTC
CASSPTLDRAYF
>TRBV6-2/TRBV6-3|TRBJ2-6|NA|NA
TGTGCCAGCAGTCTCGTTTCTGGGGCCAACGTCCTGACTTTC
CASSLVSGANVLTF
>TRBV2|TRBJ1-1|NA|NA
TGTGCCAGCAAGCAGCGGGGGTGGGCGAACACTGAAGCTTTCTTT
CASKQRGWANTEAFF
>TRBV29-1|TRBJ2-7|NA|TRBD1
TGCAGCGCTTCACAGGGGGCGGCTTTCGAGCAGTACTTC
CSASQGAAFEQYF
>TRBV6-4|TRBJ2-6|few|NA
TGTGCCAGCAGTGCAGGGGATAGCTCTGGGGCCAACGTCCTGACTTTC
CASSAGDSSGANVLTF
>TRBV30|TRBJ1-1|NA|NA
TGTGCCTGGAGCCGGACTGAAGCTTTCTTT
CAWSRTEAFF
>TRBV27|TRBJ2-7|once|NA
TGTGCCAGCAGTTTACGAGGGGGCGAGCAGTACTTC
CASSLRGGEQYF
>TRBV6-5|TRBJ1-1|once|TRBD1
TGTGCCAGCAGGAGACAGGGTTTGGGTGGCACTGAAGCTTTCTTT
CASRRQGLGGTEAFF
>TRBV7-9|TRBJ1-2|NA|NA
TGTGCCAGCAGCTTGGACAGTTCGGGCTATGGCTACACCTTC
CASSLDSSGYGYTF
>TRBV7-9|TRBJ1-2|NA|TRBD1
TGTGCCAGCAGCCACGGGGACAGGGTGGGCTACACCTTC
CASSHGDRVGYTF
>TRBV24-1|TRBJ2-3|NA|NA
TGTGCCACCAGTGATTCCGGACCGCCGGATACGCAGTATTTT
CATSDSGPPDTQYF